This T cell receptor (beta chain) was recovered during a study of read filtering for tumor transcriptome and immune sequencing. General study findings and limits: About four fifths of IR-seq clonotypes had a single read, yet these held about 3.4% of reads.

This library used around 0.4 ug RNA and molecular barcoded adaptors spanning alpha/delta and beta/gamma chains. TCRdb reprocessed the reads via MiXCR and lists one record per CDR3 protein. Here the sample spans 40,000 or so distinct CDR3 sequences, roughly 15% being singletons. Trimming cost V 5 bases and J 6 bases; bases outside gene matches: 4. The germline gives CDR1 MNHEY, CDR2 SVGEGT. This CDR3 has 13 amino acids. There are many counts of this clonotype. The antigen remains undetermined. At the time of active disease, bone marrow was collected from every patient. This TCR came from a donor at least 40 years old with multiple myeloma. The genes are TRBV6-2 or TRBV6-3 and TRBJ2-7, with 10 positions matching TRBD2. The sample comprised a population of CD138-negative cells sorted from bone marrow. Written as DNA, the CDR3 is TGTGCCAGCAGTCGGACTAGCGGTTTCGAGCAGTACTTC. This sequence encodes CASSRTSGFEQYF.